The present TCR beta chain was sequenced within a study of cytomegalovirus exposure and HLA in healthy donors. On the study more broadly: Caucasian-associated ancestry cluster membership applied to 75% to 85% of around 400 genotyped donors. Study-level points and caveats: Most TCR beta V segments were productive about 90% or about 30% of the time in an earlier analysis. In a later analysis, productive TCRs from donors in an Asian-associated ancestry cluster reportedly carried fewer N-insertions than the cohort mean.

Primers: 60 Vbeta forward and 13 Jbeta reverse. The authors' processing: In a later analysis, roughly 86 million unique TCR beta chains included roughly 11 million shared by two or more donors. TCRdb keeps only in-frame clones here, not all; method: immunoSEQ multiplex PCR. V and J calls plus clone size are reproduced from that table; the DNA served to infer D and trimming. The sample has 200,000 or so clones, about 77% seen once. A word on this clone: The antigen remains unidentified.

V trimming: 2 bases; J trimming: 9 bases; junction bases outside the gene matches: 6. The CDR3 spans 13 residues. Germline V gene sequence: CDR1 WSHSY, CDR2 SAAADI. The TCR sequence derives from a woman aged 25 to 39 in good health and CMV-seropositive. Input material: PBMCs. The chain couples TRBV10-2 to TRBJ2-5, with 7 positions matching TRBD2. The CDR3 bases are TGCGCCAGCAGTGAGGGACTAGTAGGTCCCCAGTACTTC. This translates into CASSEGLVGPQYF.